This T cell receptor (beta chain) was sequenced in a study of T cell responses to AZD1222 COVID-19 vaccine. General observations from the study: Variant regions that are unmutated are reportedly the target of nearly half of spike-specific TCRs. Only six or seven AZD1222 recipients tested seropositive at baseline. With two AZD1222 doses given, Spike-specific TCR breadth and depth both rose. CD4 TCRs covered the whole spike, strongest at regions 160-218 and 743-854.

Data came from immunoSEQ multiplex PCR; TCRdb stores just in-frame clones and leaves some out. The sample has about 120,000 clones; around 82% are singletons. Comments on this clone: What it binds is not known.

Germline V gene lookup returns CDR1 MDHEN and CDR2 SYDVKM. This CDR3 contains 16 residues. Unmatched junction bases numbered 10, after V lost 5 bases and J lost 1 base. Sample: peripheral blood, taken on day 0 of AZD1222 vaccination. The clonotype originates from an adult in good health. The V gene is TRBV28, the J gene TRBJ1-1; 7 bases line up with TRBD1. DNA for the CDR3: TGTGCCAGCAGTCGACGGGACAGATCACCGAACACTGAAGCTTTCTTT. This encodes CASSRRDRSPNTEAFF.